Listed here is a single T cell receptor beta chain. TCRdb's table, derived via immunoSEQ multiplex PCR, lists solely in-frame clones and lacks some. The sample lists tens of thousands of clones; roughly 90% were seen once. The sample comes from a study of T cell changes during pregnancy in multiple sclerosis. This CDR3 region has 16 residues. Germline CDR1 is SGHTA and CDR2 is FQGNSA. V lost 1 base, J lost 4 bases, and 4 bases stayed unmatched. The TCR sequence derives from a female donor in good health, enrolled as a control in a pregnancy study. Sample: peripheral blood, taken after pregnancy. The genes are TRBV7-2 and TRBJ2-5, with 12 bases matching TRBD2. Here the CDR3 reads CASSLDLAGGSETQYF. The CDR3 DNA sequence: TGTGCCAGCAGCTTAGACCTAGCGGGGGGGTCAGAGACCCAGTACTTC.